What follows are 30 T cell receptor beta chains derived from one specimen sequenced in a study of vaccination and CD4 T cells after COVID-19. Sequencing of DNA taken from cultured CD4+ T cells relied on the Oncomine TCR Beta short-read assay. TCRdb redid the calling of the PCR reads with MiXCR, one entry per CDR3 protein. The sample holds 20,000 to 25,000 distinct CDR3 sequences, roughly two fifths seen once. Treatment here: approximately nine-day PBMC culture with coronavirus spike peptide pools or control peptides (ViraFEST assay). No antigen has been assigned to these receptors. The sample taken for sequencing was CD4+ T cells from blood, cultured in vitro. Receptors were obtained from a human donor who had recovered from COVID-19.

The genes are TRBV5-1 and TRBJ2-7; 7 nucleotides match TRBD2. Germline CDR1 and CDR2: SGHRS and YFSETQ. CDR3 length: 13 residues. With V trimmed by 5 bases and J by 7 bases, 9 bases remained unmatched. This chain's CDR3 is CASRVGRGDEQYF. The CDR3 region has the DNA TGCGCCAGCAGGGTGGGGAGGGGCGATGAGCAGTACTTC. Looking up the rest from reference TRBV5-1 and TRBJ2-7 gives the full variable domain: KAGVTQTPRYLIKTRGQQVTLSCSPISGHRSVSWYQQTPGQGLQFLFEYFSETQRNKGNFPGRFSGRQFSNSRSEMNVSTLELGDSALYLCASRVGRGDEQYFGPGTRLTVT.

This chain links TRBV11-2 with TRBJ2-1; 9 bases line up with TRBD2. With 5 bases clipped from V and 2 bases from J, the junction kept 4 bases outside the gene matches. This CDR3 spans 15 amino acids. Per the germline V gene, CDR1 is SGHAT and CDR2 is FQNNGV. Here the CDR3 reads CASSQTSGAYNEQFF. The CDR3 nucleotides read TGTGCCAGCAGCCAGACTAGCGGAGCCTACAATGAGCAGTTCTTC. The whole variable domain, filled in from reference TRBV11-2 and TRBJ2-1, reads EAGVAQSPRYKIIEKRQSVAFWCNPISGHATLYWYQQILGQGPKLLIQFQNNGVVDDSQLPKDRFSAERLKGVDSTLKIQPAKLEDSAVYLCASSQTSGAYNEQFFGPGTRLTVL.

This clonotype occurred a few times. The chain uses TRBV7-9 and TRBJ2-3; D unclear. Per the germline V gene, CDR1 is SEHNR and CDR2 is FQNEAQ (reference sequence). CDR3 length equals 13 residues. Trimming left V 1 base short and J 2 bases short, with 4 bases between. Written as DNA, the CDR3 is TGTGCCAGCAGCTTAGACTCCACAGATACGCAGTATTTT. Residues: CASSLDSTDTQYF. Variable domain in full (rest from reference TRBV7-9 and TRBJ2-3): DTGVSQNPRHKITKRGQNVTFRCDPISEHNRLYWYRQTLGQGPEFLTYFQNEAQLEKSRLLSDRFSAERPKGSFSTLEIQRTEQGDSAMYLCASSLDSTDTQYFGPGTRLTVL.

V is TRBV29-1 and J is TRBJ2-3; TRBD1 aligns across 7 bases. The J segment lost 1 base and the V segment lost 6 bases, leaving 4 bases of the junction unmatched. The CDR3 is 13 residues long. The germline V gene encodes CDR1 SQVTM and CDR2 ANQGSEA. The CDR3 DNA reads TGCAGCGTACAGACAGGGCGCACAGATACGCAGTATTTT. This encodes CSVQTGRTDTQYF.

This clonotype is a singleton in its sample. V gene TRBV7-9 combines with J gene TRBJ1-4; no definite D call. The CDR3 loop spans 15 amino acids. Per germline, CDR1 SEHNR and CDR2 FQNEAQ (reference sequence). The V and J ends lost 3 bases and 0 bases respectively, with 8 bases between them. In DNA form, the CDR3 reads TGTGCCAGCAGCTTCATCAAAGCAACTAATGAAAAACTGTTTTTT. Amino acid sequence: CASSFIKATNEKLFF. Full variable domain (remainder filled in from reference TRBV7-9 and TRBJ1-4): DTGVSQNPRHKITKRGQNVTFRCDPISEHNRLYWYRQTLGQGPEFLTYFQNEAQLEKSRLLSDRFSAERPKGSFSTLEIQRTEQGDSAMYLCASSFIKATNEKLFFGSGTQLSVL.

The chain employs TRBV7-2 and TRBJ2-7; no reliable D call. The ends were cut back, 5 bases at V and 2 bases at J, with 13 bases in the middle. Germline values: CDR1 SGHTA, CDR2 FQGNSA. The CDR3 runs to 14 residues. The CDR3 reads CASSPSTTTYEQYF. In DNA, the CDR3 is TGTGCCAGCAGCCCTAGTACTACCACCTACGAGCAGTACTTC.

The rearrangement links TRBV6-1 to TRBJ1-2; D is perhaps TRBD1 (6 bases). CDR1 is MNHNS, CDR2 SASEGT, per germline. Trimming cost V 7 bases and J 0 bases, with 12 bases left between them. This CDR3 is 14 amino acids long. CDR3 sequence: CASTHKGANYGYTF. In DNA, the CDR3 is TGTGCCAGCACCCACAAGGGGGCTAACTATGGCTACACCTTC.

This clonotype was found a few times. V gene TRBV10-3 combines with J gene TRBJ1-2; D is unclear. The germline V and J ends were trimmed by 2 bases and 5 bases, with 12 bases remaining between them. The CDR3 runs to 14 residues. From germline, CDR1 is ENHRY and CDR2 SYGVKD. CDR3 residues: CAISEERTGYGYTF. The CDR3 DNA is TGTGCCATCAGTGAGGAAAGGACGGGGTATGGCTACACCTTC.

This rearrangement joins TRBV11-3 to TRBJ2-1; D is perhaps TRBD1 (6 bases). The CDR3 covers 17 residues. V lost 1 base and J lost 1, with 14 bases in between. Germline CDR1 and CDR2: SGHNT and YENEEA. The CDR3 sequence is CASSLGRWGTSYNEQFF. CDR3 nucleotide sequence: TGTGCCAGCAGCTTAGGTAGGTGGGGGACATCCTACAATGAGCAGTTCTTC.

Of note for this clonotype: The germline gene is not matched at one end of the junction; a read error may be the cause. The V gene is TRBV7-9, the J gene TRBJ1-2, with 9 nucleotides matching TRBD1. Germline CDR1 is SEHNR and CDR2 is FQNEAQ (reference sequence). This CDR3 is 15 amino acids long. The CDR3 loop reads CACSLEKTGTGGYTF. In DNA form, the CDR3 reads TGTGCCTGCAGCTTAGAGAAGACCGGGACAGGGGGCTACACCTTC.

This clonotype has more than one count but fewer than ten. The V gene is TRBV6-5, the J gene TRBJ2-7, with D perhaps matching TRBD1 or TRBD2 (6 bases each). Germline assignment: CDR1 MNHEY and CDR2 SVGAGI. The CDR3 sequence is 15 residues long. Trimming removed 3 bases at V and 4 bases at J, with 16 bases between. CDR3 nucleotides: TGTGCCAGCAGTTATCGGAACGGGGGCGGGTACGAGCAGTACTTC. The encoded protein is CASSYRNGGGYEQYF.

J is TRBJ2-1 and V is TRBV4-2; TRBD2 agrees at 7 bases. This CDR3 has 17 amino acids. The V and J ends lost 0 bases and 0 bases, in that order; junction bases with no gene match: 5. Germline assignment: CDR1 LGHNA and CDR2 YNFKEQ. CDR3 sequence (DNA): TGTGCCAGCAGCCAAGAGAGCGGGATGAGCTCCTACAATGAGCAGTTCTTC. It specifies CASSQESGMSSYNEQFF.

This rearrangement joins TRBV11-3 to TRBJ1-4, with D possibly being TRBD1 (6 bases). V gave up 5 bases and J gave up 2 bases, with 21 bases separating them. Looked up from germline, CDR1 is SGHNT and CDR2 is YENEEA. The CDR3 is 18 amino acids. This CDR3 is CASSPPGGHSDTNEKLFF. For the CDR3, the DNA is TGTGCCAGCAGCCCGCCGGGGGGCCACAGCGATACTAATGAAAAACTGTTTTTT.

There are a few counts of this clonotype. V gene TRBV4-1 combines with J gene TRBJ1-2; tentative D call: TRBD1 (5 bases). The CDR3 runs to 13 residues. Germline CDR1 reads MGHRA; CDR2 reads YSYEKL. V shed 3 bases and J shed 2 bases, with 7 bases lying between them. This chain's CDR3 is CASSQEGNYGYTF. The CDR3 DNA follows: TGCGCCAGCAGCCAGGAGGGGAACTATGGCTACACCTTC.

CDR3 protein: CASSQDRDYGYTF. The CDR3 DNA reads as TGCGCCAGCAGCCAAGATCGAGACTATGGCTACACCTTC. The J gene is TRBJ1-2, the V gene TRBV4-1; D ambiguous. Per germline, CDR1 MGHRA and CDR2 YSYEKL. This CDR3 has 13 residues. The V end lost 0 bases, the J end lost 3 bases, and 5 bases lay between the germline ends.

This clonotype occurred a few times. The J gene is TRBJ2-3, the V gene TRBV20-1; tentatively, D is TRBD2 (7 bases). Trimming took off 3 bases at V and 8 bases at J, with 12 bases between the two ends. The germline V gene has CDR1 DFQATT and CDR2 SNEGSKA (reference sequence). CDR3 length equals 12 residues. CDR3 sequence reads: CSARRGGGTQYF. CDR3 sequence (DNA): TGCAGTGCTAGGAGAGGGGGGGGTACGCAGTATTTT.

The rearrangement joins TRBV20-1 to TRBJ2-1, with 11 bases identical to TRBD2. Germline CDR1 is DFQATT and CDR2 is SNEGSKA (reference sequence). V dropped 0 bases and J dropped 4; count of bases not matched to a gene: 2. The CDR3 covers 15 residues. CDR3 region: CSARDSGRGYNEQFF. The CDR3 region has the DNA TGCAGTGCTAGAGATAGCGGGAGGGGTTACAATGAGCAGTTCTTC.

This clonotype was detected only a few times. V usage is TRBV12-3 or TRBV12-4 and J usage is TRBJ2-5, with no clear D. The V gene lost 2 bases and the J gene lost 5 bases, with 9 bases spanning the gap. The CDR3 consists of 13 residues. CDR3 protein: CASSLRSDETQYF. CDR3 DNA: TGTGCCAGCAGTTTAAGAAGCGACGAGACCCAGTACTTC.

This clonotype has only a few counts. The CDR3 is CASSDPAGGADTQYF. Written as DNA, the CDR3 is TGTGCCAGCAGTGACCCAGCGGGGGGAGCAGATACGCAGTATTTT. The chain uses TRBV6-1 and TRBJ2-3; 9 bases fit TRBD2. CDR3 size: 15 residues. The J segment lost 4 bases and the V segment lost 3 bases, leaving 5 bases of the junction unmatched. Germline V gene data show CDR1 as MNHNS and CDR2 as SASEGT.

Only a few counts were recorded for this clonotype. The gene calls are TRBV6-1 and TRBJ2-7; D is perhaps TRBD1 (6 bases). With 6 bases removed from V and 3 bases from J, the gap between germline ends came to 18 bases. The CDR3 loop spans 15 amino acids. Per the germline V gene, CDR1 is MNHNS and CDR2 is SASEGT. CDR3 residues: CASSSQGTQNYEQYF. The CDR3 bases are TGTGCCAGCAGCTCCCAGGGGACACAGAACTACGAGCAGTACTTC.

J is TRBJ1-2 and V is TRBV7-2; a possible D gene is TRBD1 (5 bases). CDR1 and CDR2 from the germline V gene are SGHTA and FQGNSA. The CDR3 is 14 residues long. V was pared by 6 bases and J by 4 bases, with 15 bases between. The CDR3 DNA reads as TGTGCCAGCAGAAGCCGGCAGGGTGGCTATGGCTACACCTTC. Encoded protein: CASRSRQGGYGYTF.

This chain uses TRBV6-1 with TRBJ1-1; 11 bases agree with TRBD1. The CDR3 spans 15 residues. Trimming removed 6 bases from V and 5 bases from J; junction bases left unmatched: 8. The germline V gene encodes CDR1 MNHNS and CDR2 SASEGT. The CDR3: CASRDGQGADTEAFF. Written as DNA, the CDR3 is TGTGCCAGCAGGGACGGACAGGGGGCGGATACTGAAGCTTTCTTT.

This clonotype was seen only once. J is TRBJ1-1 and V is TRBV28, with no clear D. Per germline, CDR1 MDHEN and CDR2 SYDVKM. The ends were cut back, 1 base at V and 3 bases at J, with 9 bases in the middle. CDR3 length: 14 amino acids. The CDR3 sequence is CASSLSGGHTEAFF. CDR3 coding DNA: TGTGCCAGCAGTTTATCCGGAGGACACACTGAAGCTTTCTTT.

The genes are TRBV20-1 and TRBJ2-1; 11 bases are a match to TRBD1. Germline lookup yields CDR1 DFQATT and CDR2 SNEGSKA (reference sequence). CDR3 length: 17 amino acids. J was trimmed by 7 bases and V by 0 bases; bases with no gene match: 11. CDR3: CSARDGGDRGVVNEQFF. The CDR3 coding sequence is TGCAGTGCTAGAGACGGAGGGGACAGGGGGGTTGTAAATGAGCAGTTCTTC.

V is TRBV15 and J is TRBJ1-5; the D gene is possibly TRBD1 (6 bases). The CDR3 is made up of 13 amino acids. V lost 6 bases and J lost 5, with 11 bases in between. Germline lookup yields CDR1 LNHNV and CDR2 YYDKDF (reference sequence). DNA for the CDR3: TGTGCCACCAGGAAGGGGGTTTATCAGCCCCAGCATTTT. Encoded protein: CATRKGVYQPQHF.

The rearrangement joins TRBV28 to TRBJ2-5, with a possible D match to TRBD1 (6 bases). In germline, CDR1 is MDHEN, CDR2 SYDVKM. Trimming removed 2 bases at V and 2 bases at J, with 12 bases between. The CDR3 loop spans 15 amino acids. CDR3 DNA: TGTGCCAGCAGTTTACGCCTAACAGGGCAAGAGACCCAGTACTTC. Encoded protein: CASSLRLTGQETQYF.

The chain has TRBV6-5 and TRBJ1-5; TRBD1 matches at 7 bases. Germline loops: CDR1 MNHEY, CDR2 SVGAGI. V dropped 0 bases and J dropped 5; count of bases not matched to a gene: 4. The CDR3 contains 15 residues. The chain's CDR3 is CASSYSFQGDQPQHF. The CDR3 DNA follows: TGTGCCAGCAGTTACTCGTTTCAGGGGGATCAGCCCCAGCATTTT.

Written as DNA, the CDR3 is TGTGCCACAACCGGATCGGGACAGGCGTCCTACGAGCAGTACTTC. Encoded protein: CATTGSGQASYEQYF. This chain connects TRBV10-3 to TRBJ2-7, with TRBD1 matching 8 bases. This CDR3 contains 15 residues. The germline V gene has CDR1 ENHRY and CDR2 SYGVKD. Unmatched junction bases numbered 12, after V lost 10 bases and J lost 1 base.

In DNA, the CDR3 is TGTGCCAGCAGCCACCCGTTGAGCTCCACAGATACGCAGTATTTT. It yields the protein CASSHPLSSTDTQYF. V gene TRBV7-9 combines with J gene TRBJ2-3; D not certain. V lost 5 bases and J lost 2, with 14 bases in between. The CDR3 is 15 residues long. Germline CDR1 SEHNR, CDR2 FQNEAQ (reference sequence).

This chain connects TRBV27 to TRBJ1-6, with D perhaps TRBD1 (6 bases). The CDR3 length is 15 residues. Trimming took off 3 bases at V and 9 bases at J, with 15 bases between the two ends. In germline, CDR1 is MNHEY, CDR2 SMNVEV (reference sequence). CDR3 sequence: CASSFYGGLGSPLHF. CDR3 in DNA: TGTGCCAGCAGTTTTTACGGGGGGCTCGGTTCACCCCTCCACTTT.